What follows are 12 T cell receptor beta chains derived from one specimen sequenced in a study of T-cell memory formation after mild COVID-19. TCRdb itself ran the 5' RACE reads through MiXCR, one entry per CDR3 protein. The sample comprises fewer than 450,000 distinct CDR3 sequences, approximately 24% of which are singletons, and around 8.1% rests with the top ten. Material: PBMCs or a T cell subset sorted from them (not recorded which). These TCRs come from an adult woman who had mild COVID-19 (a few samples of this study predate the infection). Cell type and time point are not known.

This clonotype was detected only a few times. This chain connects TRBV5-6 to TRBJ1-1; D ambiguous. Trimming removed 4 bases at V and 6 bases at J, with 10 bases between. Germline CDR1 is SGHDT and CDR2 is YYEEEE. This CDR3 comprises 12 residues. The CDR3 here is CASSLDWAEAFF. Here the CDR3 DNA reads TGTGCCAGCAGCCTCGACTGGGCTGAAGCTTTCTTT.

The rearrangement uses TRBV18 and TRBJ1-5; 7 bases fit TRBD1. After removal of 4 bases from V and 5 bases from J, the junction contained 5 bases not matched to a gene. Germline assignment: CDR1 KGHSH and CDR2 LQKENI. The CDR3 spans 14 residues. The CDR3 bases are TGTGCCAGCTCACTACTTACAGGGGATCAGCCCCAGCATTTT. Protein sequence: CASSLLTGDQPQHF.

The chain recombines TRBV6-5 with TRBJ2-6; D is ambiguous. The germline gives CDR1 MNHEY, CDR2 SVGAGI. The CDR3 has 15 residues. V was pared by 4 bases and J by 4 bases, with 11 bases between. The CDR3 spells CASSLGSGGANVLTF. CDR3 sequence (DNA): TGTGCCAGCAGTTTAGGATCTGGGGGGGCCAACGTCCTGACTTTC.

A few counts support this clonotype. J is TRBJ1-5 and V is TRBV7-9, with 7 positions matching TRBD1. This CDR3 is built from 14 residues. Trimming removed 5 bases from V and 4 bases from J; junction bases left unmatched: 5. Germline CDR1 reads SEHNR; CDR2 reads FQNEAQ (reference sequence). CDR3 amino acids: CASSAPGQNQPQHF. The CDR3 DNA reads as TGTGCCAGCAGCGCTCCGGGACAGAATCAGCCCCAGCATTTT.

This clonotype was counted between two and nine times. DNA of the CDR3: TGTGCCAGCAGCTTGGGAGGAGGGCGAACCTACAATGAGCAGTTCTTC. It codes for CASSLGGGRTYNEQFF. The chain joins TRBV7-2 to TRBJ2-1; D is perhaps TRBD2 (6 bases). V lost 3 bases and J lost 2, with 14 bases in between. Looked up from germline, CDR1 is SGHTA and CDR2 is FQGNSA. This CDR3 is built from 16 residues.

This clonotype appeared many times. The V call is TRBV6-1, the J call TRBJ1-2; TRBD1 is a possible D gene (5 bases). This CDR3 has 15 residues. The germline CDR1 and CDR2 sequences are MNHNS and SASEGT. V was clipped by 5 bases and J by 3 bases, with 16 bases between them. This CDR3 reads CASSFARRGHYGYTF. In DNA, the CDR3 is TGTGCCAGCAGTTTCGCCCGCCGGGGACACTATGGCTACACCTTC.

The CDR3: CSVGLAGENEQFF. DNA for the CDR3: TGCAGCGTCGGACTAGCGGGAGAAAATGAGCAGTTCTTC. The V call is TRBV29-1, the J call TRBJ2-1, with 13 bases aligning to TRBD2. The CDR3 loop spans 13 amino acids. CDR1 is SQVTM and CDR2 is ANQGSEA in the germline V gene. Unmatched junction bases numbered 3, after V lost 6 bases and J lost 7 bases.

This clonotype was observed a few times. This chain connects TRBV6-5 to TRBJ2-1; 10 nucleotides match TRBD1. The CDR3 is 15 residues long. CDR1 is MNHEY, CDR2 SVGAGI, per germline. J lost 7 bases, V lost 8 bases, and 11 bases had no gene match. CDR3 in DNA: TGTGCCAGCGGGAAGGACAGGGGGAAAGTGAATGAGCAGTTCTTC. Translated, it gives CASGKDRGKVNEQFF.

DNA for the CDR3: TGTGCCAGCAGCTCCTCGACGGCGTTCTACGAGCAGTACTTC. Its protein product is CASSSSTAFYEQYF. The genes are TRBV12-3 or TRBV12-4 and TRBJ2-7; D gene unclear. V was cut by 6 bases and J by 3 bases, with 15 bases left in between. This CDR3 is 14 amino acids long.

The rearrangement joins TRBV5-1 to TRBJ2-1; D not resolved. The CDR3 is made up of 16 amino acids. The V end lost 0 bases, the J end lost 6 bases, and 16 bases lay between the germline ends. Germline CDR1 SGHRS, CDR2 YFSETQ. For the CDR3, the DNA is TGCGCCAGCAGCTTGGACCTAGTTAAGTTAGGCAATGAGCAGTTCTTC. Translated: CASSLDLVKLGNEQFF.

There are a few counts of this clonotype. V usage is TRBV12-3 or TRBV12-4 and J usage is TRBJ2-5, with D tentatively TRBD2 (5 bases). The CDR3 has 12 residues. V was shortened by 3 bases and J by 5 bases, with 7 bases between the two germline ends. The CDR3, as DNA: TGTGCCAGCAGTTTTGAGCGGGAGACCCAGTACTTC. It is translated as CASSFERETQYF.

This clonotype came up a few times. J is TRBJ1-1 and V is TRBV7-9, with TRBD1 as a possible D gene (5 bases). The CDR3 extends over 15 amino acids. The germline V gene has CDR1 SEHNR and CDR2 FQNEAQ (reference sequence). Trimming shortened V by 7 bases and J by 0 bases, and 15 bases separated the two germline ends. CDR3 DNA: TGTGCCAGCATCCTTAGTGGAGGGGTGAACACTGAAGCTTTCTTT. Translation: CASILSGGVNTEAFF.